The text below deals with one T cell receptor beta chain. This entry comes from a study of technical replicates of blood from a few donors. TCRdb keeps only in-frame clones here, not all; method: immunoSEQ multiplex PCR. The sample contains about 85,000 clones, roughly 94% of which appear only once. V was shortened by 6 bases and J by 0 bases, with 9 bases between the two germline ends. The CDR3 contains 14 residues. Germline CDR1 reads SNHLY; CDR2 reads FYNNEI. This TCR was recovered from a human donor in good health. The specimen was T cells isolated from PBMCs. The chain has TRBV2 and TRBJ1-5; D remains ambiguous. CDR3: CASSLLYSNQPQHF. CDR3 DNA: TGTGCCAGCAGCTTATTGTATAGCAATCAGCCCCAGCATTTT.